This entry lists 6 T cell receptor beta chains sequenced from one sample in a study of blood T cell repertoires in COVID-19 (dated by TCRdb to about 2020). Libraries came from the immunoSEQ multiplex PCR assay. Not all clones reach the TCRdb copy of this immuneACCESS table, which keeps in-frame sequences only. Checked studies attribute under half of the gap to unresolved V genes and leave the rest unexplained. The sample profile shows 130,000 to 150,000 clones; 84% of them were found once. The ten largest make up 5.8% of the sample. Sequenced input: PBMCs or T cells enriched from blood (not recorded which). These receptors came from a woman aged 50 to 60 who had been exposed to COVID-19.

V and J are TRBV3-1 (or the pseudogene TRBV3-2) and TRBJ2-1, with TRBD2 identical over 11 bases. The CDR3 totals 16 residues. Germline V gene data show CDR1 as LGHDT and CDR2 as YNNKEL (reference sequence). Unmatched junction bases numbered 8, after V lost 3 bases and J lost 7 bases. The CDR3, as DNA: TGTGCCAGCAGCCAGGGACTGACTAGCGGGGCTAATGAGCAGTTCTTC. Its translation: CASSQGLTSGANEQFF.

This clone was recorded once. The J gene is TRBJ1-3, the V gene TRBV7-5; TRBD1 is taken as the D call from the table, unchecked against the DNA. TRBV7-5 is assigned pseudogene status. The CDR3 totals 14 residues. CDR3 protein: CALGAGARGNTIYF. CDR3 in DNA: TGTGCCCTCGGGGCAGGGGCTCGAGGAAACACCATATATTTT.

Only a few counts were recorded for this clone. CDR3 sequence: CASSPRGAATNEKLFF. In nucleotides, the CDR3 is TGCGCCAGCAGCCCCCGGGGAGCTGCAACTAATGAAAAACTGTTTTTT. The genes are TRBV5-1 and TRBJ1-4; no firm D call. Trimming took off 4 bases at V and 0 bases at J, with 13 bases between the two ends. Germline assignment: CDR1 SGHRS and CDR2 YFSETQ. The CDR3 is made up of 16 amino acids.

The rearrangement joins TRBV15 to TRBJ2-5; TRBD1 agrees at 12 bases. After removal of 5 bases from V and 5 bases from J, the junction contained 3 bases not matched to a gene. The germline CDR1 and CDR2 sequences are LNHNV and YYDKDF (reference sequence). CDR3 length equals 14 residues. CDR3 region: CATSGTGGRETQYF. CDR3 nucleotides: TGTGCCACCAGCGGGACAGGGGGCAGGGAGACCCAGTACTTC.

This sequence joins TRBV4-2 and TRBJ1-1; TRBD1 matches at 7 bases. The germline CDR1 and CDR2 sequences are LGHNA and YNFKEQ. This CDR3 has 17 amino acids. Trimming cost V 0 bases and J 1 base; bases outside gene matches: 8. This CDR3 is CASSQEPTGARNTEAFF. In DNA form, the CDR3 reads TGTGCCAGCAGCCAAGAACCTACAGGGGCGCGGAACACTGAAGCTTTCTTT.

CDR3 amino acids: CASSTRTGKTGNTIYF. The DNA of the CDR3 is TGTGCCAGTAGTACCCGGACAGGGAAGACTGGAAACACCATATATTTT. The chain couples TRBV19 to TRBJ1-3; 8 bases line up with TRBD1. The CDR3 extends over 16 amino acids. V trimming: 4 bases; J trimming: 2 bases; junction bases outside the gene matches: 7. Per germline, CDR1 LNHDA and CDR2 SQIVND (reference sequence).